The 21 T cell receptor beta chains reported below all come from one sample, sequenced in a study of human T cells and chemical hapten exposure. TCRdb redid the calling of the RACE reads with MiXCR, one entry per CDR3 protein. The sample has approximately 400,000 distinct CDR3 sequences; roughly 5% are singletons. Time point described: patch test 1, 2 weeks after DPC sensitization. The treatment denotes: therapeutic diphenylcyclopropenone sensitization with weekly scalp DPC. Sample: whole blood, taken in connection with sensitization to the hapten diphenylcyclopropenone (DPC). The receptors here all came from a woman aged 50 to 60 with alopecia areata. Some clones in this sample may be carry-over from other donors' samples.

A few counts support this clonotype. This chain links TRBV6-1 with TRBJ2-5, with no clear D. The CDR3 length is 12 residues. Trimming took off 7 bases at V and 4 bases at J, with 10 bases between the two ends. The germline CDR1 and CDR2 sequences are MNHNS and SASEGT. CDR3 sequence (DNA): TGTGCCAGCACCTGGACCGGAGAGACCCAGTACTTC. This gives the protein CASTWTGETQYF.

This clonotype was recorded at least ten times. Here the CDR3 reads CASSLVAGGTQETQYF. DNA of the CDR3: TGTGCCAGCAGCTTAGTTGCGGGGGGGACCCAAGAGACCCAGTACTTC. The chain carries TRBV7-2 and TRBJ2-5, with 9 bases matching TRBD2. Germline trimming cut 1 base from V and 1 base from J; bases unmatched to any gene: 4. Germline V lookup: CDR1 SGHTA, CDR2 FQGNSA. This CDR3 contains 16 residues.

This clonotype was recorded a few times. The chain recombines TRBV27 with TRBJ1-1; D unclear. Germline-derived CDR1 and CDR2 are MNHEY and SMNVEV (reference sequence). CDR3 length: 13 amino acids. V was pared by 5 bases and J by 5 bases, with 12 bases between. CDR3 DNA: TGTGCCAGCAGTCATACATGGGAGACTGAAGCTTTCTTT. Translation: CASSHTWETEAFF.

Ten or more counts support this clonotype. The V gene is TRBV29-1, the J gene TRBJ2-1, with TRBD2 identical over 16 bases. The J segment lost 8 bases and the V segment lost 5 bases, leaving 6 bases of the junction unmatched. From germline, CDR1 is SQVTM and CDR2 ANQGSEA. The CDR3 consists of 15 residues. The CDR3 coding sequence is TGCAGCGTTCAGGGACTAGCGGGGGGGAGGGATGAGCAGTTCTTC. It encodes CSVQGLAGGRDEQFF.

This clonotype occurred many times. The chain couples TRBV20-1 to TRBJ2-4; D gene uncertain. This CDR3 region has 12 residues. The germline V and J ends were trimmed by 3 bases and 6 bases, with 9 bases remaining between them. In germline, CDR1 is DFQATT, CDR2 SNEGSKA (reference sequence). CDR3 amino acids: CSARTTGNIQYF. The DNA of the CDR3 is TGCAGTGCTAGGACAACTGGAAACATTCAGTACTTC.

This chain links TRBV2 with TRBJ2-1; TRBD2 aligns across 7 bases. The CDR3 consists of 14 residues. Looked up from germline, CDR1 is SNHLY and CDR2 is FYNNEI. V trimming: 4 bases; J trimming: 8 bases; junction bases outside the gene matches: 8. The CDR3 region has the DNA TGTGCCAGCAGTGTAGGACTAGGTAGCGATGAGCAGTTCTTC. Its translation is CASSVGLGSDEQFF.

There are many counts of this clonotype. The chain has TRBV3-1 and TRBJ1-1; the D gene is possibly TRBD1 (5 bases). V was shortened by 0 bases and J by 7 bases, with 9 bases between the two germline ends. This CDR3 has 13 residues. From germline, CDR1 is LGHDT and CDR2 YNNKEL (reference sequence). The CDR3 region is CASSQELGLEAFF. The CDR3 DNA is TGTGCCAGCAGCCAAGAATTGGGGCTTGAAGCTTTCTTT.

J is TRBJ2-7 and V is TRBV3-1; a weak D match, TRBD1 (7 bases). The CDR3 has 14 amino acids. Between the trimmed V and J ends, which lost 1 base and 3 bases, there was a span of 10 bases. Looked up from germline, CDR1 is LGHDT and CDR2 is YNNKEL (reference sequence). The CDR3 DNA reads as TGTGCCAGCAGCCAAGGCGGGACAGACTACGAGCAGTACTTC. Protein: CASSQGGTDYEQYF.

In this sample, this clonotype turned up many times. The chain employs TRBV5-1 and TRBJ2-5; D not resolved. V was shortened by 2 bases and J by 5 bases, with 10 bases between the two germline ends. Germline V gene sequence: CDR1 SGHRS, CDR2 YFSETQ. The CDR3 runs to 13 residues. CDR3 DNA: TGCGCCAGCAGCTTTTTAGACGGCGAGACCCAGTACTTC. Amino acids: CASSFLDGETQYF. The whole variable domain, remainder taken from reference TRBV5-1 and TRBJ2-5, is KAGVTQTPRYLIKTRGQQVTLSCSPISGHRSVSWYQQTPGQGLQFLFEYFSETQRNKGNFPGRFSGRQFSNSRSEMNVSTLELGDSALYLCASSFLDGETQYFGPGTRLLVL.

V and J are TRBV29-1 and TRBJ2-7, with 11 bases identical to TRBD2. With V trimmed by 5 bases and J by 7 bases, 7 bases remained unmatched. From germline, CDR1 is SQVTM and CDR2 ANQGSEA. The CDR3 spans 13 residues. The CDR3 DNA follows: TGCAGCGTTACTAGCGGGAGAGGGGGAGAGCAGTACTTC. Its translation: CSVTSGRGGEQYF.

This clonotype occurred many times. V and J are TRBV28 and TRBJ2-7; 8 bases are a match to TRBD2. CDR3 length: 12 amino acids. Germline trimming cut 10 bases from V and 3 bases from J; bases unmatched to any gene: 5. The germline V gene encodes CDR1 MDHEN and CDR2 SYDVKM. The CDR3 coding sequence is TGTGCCACCGGGACTAGTAACTACGAGCAGTACTTC. Translated, it gives CATGTSNYEQYF.

In its sample, this clonotype was seen a few times. The chain has TRBV20-1 and TRBJ2-3; D uncertain. The germline V gene encodes CDR1 DFQATT and CDR2 SNEGSKA (reference sequence). Between the trimmed V and J ends, which lost 0 bases and 5 bases, there was a span of 9 bases. The CDR3 is 13 amino acids. CDR3 loop: CSAREVGRDTQYF. The CDR3 DNA is TGCAGTGCTAGAGAGGTCGGACGAGATACGCAGTATTTT.

V gene TRBV7-2 combines with J gene TRBJ2-1; no clear D. Germline loops: CDR1 SGHTA, CDR2 FQGNSA. The CDR3 has 12 amino acids. The V end was cut by 2 bases, the J end by 8 bases, with 7 bases between. The CDR3, as DNA: TGTGCCAGCAGCTTAAATTACCATGAGCAGTTCTTC. Its translation: CASSLNYHEQFF.

The chain is built from TRBV12-3 or TRBV12-4 and TRBJ2-6; D gene ambiguous. The length of the CDR3 is 12 residues. Trimming took 3 bases from V and 5 from J, leaving 2 bases between them. CDR3 nucleotide sequence: TGTGCCAGCAGTTTCCGGGCCAACGTCCTGACTTTC. The encoded protein is CASSFRANVLTF.

In the case of this clonotype: A much more abundant neighbour one base away suggests this may be a read error. This chain joins TRBV7-9 and TRBJ2-7; TRBD1 might be the D (6 bases). This CDR3 comprises 14 residues. Germline lookup yields CDR1 SEHNR and CDR2 FQNEAQ (reference sequence). The CDR3 DNA is TGTGCCAACAGCTTAGCCAGGGGTTCCCACGAGCAGTACTTC. Translating it yields CANSLARGSHEQYF.

This clonotype was seen at least ten times. The rearrangement joins TRBV11-2 to TRBJ2-7; 13 bases match TRBD2. This CDR3 contains 19 residues. J gave up 5 bases and V 1 base, and 14 bases lay outside the gene matches. Per the germline V gene, CDR1 is SGHAT and CDR2 is FQNNGV. In DNA, the CDR3 is TGTGCCAGCAGCTTAGTTCCAGGGACTAGCGGGACGTCCGGGGACGAGCAGTACTTC. Protein product: CASSLVPGTSGTSGDEQYF.

This clonotype was detected many times. The gene calls are TRBV7-2 and TRBJ2-3, with 9 bases that match TRBD2. CDR1 is SGHTA, CDR2 FQGNSA, per germline. After removal of 8 bases from V and 2 bases from J, the junction contained 11 bases not matched to a gene. The CDR3 has 16 residues. The CDR3 DNA follows: TGTGCCAGCGTCAGTCGGCTAGCGGGGCTCACAGATACGCAGTATTTT. Translated, it gives CASVSRLAGLTDTQYF.

This clonotype was recorded a few times. The rearrangement links TRBV21-1 to TRBJ2-1; the tabulated D call, TRBD1, remains unverified against the DNA. TRBV21-1 is a documented pseudogene. The CDR3 spans 14 residues. The CDR3, as DNA: TGTGCCAGCAGCTCGGGACAGATCAACAATGAGCAGTTCTTC. Translated, it gives CASSSGQINNEQFF.

This clonotype was detected many times. The rearrangement links TRBV4-2 to TRBJ2-7, with 7 bases aligning to TRBD2. CDR1 and CDR2 from the germline V gene are LGHNA and YNFKEQ. The V gene end was trimmed by 3 bases and the J gene end by 7 bases; junction bases not matched to a gene: 3. CDR3 length: 12 amino acids. Written as DNA, the CDR3 is TGTGCCAGCAGCCAGATTAGCGGGGAGCAGTACTTC. Protein product: CASSQISGEQYF.

J is TRBJ1-3 and V is TRBV2; tentatively, D is TRBD1 (5 bases). This CDR3 has 17 amino acids. The V gene lost 1 base and the J gene lost 4 bases, with 17 bases spanning the gap. Per germline, CDR1 SNHLY and CDR2 FYNNEI. CDR3 coding DNA: TGTGCCAGCAGTGAAGGTAGCAGGGCACGCTCAGGAAACACCATATATTTT. It specifies CASSEGSRARSGNTIYF.

The rearrangement joins TRBV12-3 or TRBV12-4 to TRBJ2-3, with D perhaps matching TRBD1 (6 bases). The CDR3 has 14 amino acids. The germline V and J ends were trimmed by 8 bases and 1 base, with 13 bases remaining between them. The CDR3 is CASWAQGRTDTQYF. CDR3 sequence (DNA): TGTGCCAGCTGGGCTCAGGGGCGCACAGATACGCAGTATTTT.